These T cell receptor beta chains were read from a single sample in a study of cytomegalovirus exposure and HLA in healthy donors. Sequencing was performed with immunoSEQ multiplex PCR; in TCRdb, only in-frame clones are kept and a portion is missing. Among 130,000 to 150,000 clones listed, over 80% were seen once. Material: PBMCs. The receptor source for this set is a woman aged 25 to 39 in good health and CMV-seronegative. The CDR3 runs from the conserved cysteine through the conserved F or W. Each record gives: V gene, D gene, clone size, J gene, CDR3 DNA, CDR3 protein. The D gene is left open where the match is weak. The listing skips clone size in some rows; elsewhere it reads once, few, many or a size class.

TRBV25-1	TRBD1	.	TRBJ2-5	TGTGCCAGCAGTACCCGCTCGGGACAGGGTGAGACCCAGTACTTC	CASSTRSGQGETQYF
TRBV11-3	.	.	TRBJ1-3	TGTGCCAGCAGCTTAACTTCTTCAGGGGGAAACACCATATATTTT	CASSLTSSGGNTIYF
TRBV29-1	.	.	TRBJ1-1	TGCAGCGCGACACGAATCAGGAACACTGAAGCTTTCTTT	CSATRIRNTEAFF
TRBV29-1	.	.	TRBJ1-1	TGCAGCGTTGGGGGGCGGAACACTGAAGCTTTCTTT	CSVGGRNTEAFF
TRBV7-2	.	once	TRBJ2-3	TGTGCCAGCAGCTATGGGGGCCTGCGTCAACAGAGAGATACGCAGTATTTT	CASSYGGLRQQRDTQYF
TRBV10-3	TRBD1	.	TRBJ2-2	TGTGCCATCAGCCCGGGACAGGCCACCGGGGAGCTGTTTTTT	CAISPGQATGELFF
TRBV10-3	TRBD1	few	TRBJ1-2	TGTGCCAACAGGGGGAGGTATGGCTACACCTTC	CANRGRYGYTF
TRBV7-2	TRBD2	.	TRBJ2-4	TGTGCCAGCCTGAGTGGGAGGGCCGACATTCAGTACTTC	CASLSGRADIQYF
TRBV2	.	.	TRBJ1-4	TGTGCCAGCAGTGGTGGCCTTAATGAAAAACTGTTTTTT	CASSGGLNEKLFF
TRBV19	.	.	TRBJ2-5	TGTGCCAGTAGTATCTCAGGGGTAGAGACCCAGTACTTC	CASSISGVETQYF
TRBV19	.	.	TRBJ1-2	TGTGCCAGTAGTATCCGCTCCCATAGAGGCGATCGCTACACCTTC	CASSIRSHRGDRYTF
TRBV5-4	TRBD2	.	TRBJ2-5	TGTGCCAGCAGCCCCAAGACTAGCGGGTTCCAAGAGACCCAGTACTTC	CASSPKTSGFQETQYF
TRBV6-1	TRBD1	few	TRBJ1-1	TGTGCCAGCATTTACGACAGGGGGAGTGAAGCTTTCTTT	CASIYDRGSEAFF
TRBV5-4	.	.	TRBJ2-3	TGTGCCAGCAGCTTGGATTTCGGGAAGACAGATACGCAGTATTTT	CASSLDFGKTDTQYF
TRBV2	.	.	TRBJ1-5	TGTGCCAGCAGTGCGGAGGACGATAGCAATCAGCCCCAGCATTTT	CASSAEDDSNQPQHF
TRBV18	.	.	TRBJ2-7	TGTGCCAGCTCACCAACGCAGGGAGGCGAGCAGTACTTC	CASSPTQGGEQYF
TRBV7-9	.	few	TRBJ2-1	TGTGCCAGCAGCTTACGATTAAAGGGGGTCAATGAGCAGTTCTTC	CASSLRLKGVNEQFF
TRBV5-4	TRBD2	.	TRBJ2-3	TGTGCCAGCAGCGCTGGCGGGAGAGGTACAGATACGCAGTATTTT	CASSAGGRGTDTQYF
TRBV4-3	.	few	TRBJ1-3	TGCGCCAGCAGCCAAGATCAGGGGCGATACGGAAACACCATATATTTT	CASSQDQGRYGNTIYF
TRBV7-9	TRBD2	.	TRBJ2-2	TGTGCCAGCAGCTTAGTAGGACTAGCGGGATCCACCGGGGAGCTGTTTTTT	CASSLVGLAGSTGELFF
TRBV15	.	.	TRBJ1-5	TGTGCCACCAGCAGACCTAATCAGCCCCAGCATTTT	CATSRPNQPQHF
TRBV5-4	.	.	TRBJ1-2	TGTGCCAGCACCGACATAGGCAGCAGCTATGGCTACACCTTC	CASTDIGSSYGYTF
TRBV7-2	TRBD1	.	TRBJ2-3	TGTGCCAGCAGCACCGGACAGGGCACAGATACGCAGTATTTT	CASSTGQGTDTQYF
TRBV30	.	.	TRBJ2-7	TGTGCCTGGAGCGGGTTAAGAAGTGCCGAGCAGTACTTC	CAWSGLRSAEQYF
TRBV18	TRBD2	.	TRBJ2-7	TGTGCCAGCTCACCACGAGGCGGGAGTAATTCGTACGAGCAGTACTTC	CASSPRGGSNSYEQYF
TRBV4-1	.	few	TRBJ2-7	TGCGCCAGCAGCCAAGAAGGACACGGCACCTACGAGCAGTACTTC	CASSQEGHGTYEQYF
TRBV19	.	.	TRBJ1-2	TGTGCCAGTAGTACTAGCACGAGGGCAGAAAACTATGGCTACACCTTC	CASSTSTRAENYGYTF
TRBV19	.	.	TRBJ1-1	TGTGCCTCTAGACAGGAATTGAACACTGAAGCTTTCTTT	CASRQELNTEAFF
TRBV28	.	.	TRBJ1-1	TGTGCCAGCAGTCACTCCGAGAACACTGAAGCTTTCTTT	CASSHSENTEAFF
TRBV11-2	.	.	TRBJ2-3	TGTGCCAGCAGCTTAGTTCTTACAGATACGCAGTATTTT	CASSLVLTDTQYF
TRBV5-1	.	.	TRBJ2-3	TGCGCCAGCTATAGAAGTAGGCAGGGCACAGATACGCAGTATTTT	CASYRSRQGTDTQYF
TRBV5-1	TRBD2	.	TRBJ2-3	TGCGCCAGCAGCCTTCAAGTGCGGGGGGACAAAGATACGCAGTATTTT	CASSLQVRGDKDTQYF
TRBV7-6	TRBD2	.	TRBJ2-3	TGTGCCAGCAGCTTAAAAACTAGCGGGGGGCCAACTAGCACAGATACGCAGTATTTT	CASSLKTSGGPTSTDTQYF
TRBV11-2	TRBD2	once	TRBJ2-1	TGTGCCAGCAGCCCCGGTTGGAGCGGGAGTGACAATGAGCAGTTCTTC	CASSPGWSGSDNEQFF
TRBV29-1	.	few	TRBJ1-1	TGCAGCGTTCAAATAGCCATATACACTGAAGCTTTCTTT	CSVQIAIYTEAFF
TRBV4-2	TRBD2	few	TRBJ2-3	TGTGCCAGCAGCCAAGGCCCACTAGCGGGAAGCACAGATACGCAGTATTTT	CASSQGPLAGSTDTQYF